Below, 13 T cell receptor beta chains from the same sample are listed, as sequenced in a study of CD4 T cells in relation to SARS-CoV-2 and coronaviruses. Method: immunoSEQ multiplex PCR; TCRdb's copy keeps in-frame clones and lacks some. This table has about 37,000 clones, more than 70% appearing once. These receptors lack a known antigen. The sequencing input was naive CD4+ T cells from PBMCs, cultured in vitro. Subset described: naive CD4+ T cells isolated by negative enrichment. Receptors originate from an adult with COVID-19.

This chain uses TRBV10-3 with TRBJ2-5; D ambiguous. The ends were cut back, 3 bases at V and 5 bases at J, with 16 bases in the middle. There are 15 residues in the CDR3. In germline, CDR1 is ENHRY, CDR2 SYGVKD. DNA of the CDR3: TGTGCCATCAGTGATACCCCGGTGTCCCGGGAGACCCAGTACTTC. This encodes CAISDTPVSRETQYF.

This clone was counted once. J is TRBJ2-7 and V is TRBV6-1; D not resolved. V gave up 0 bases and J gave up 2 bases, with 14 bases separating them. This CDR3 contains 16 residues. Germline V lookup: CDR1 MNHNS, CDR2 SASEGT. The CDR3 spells CASSEATRNAAYEQYF. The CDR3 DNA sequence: TGTGCCAGCAGTGAAGCTACACGGAACGCGGCCTACGAGCAGTACTTC.

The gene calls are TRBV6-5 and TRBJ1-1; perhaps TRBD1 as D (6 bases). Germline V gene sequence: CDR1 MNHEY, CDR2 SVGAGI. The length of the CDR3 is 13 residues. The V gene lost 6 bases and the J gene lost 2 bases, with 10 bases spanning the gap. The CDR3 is CASSRTENTEAFF. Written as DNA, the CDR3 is TGTGCCAGCAGCCGGACAGAAAACACTGAAGCTTTCTTT.

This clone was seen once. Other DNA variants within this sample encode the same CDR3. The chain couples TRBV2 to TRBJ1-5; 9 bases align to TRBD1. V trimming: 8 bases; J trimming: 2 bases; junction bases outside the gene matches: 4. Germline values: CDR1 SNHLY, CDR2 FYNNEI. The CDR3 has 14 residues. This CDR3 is CASSGQGGNQPQHF. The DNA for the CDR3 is TGTGCCAGCTCGGGACAGGGTGGCAATCAGCCCCAGCATTTT.

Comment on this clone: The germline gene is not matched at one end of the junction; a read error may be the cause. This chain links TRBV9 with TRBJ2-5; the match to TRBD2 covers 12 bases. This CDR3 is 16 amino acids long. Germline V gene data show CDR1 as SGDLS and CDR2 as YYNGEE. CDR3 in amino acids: CASSVGTSGRPESQYF. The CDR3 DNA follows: TGTGCCAGCAGCGTGGGTACTAGCGGGAGGCCAGAGAGCCAGTACTTC.

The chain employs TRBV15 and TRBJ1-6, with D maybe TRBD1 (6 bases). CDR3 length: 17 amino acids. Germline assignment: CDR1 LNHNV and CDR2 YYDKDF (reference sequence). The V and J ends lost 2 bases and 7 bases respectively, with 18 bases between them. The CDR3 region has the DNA TGTGCCACCAGCAGAACACACAGGGAATTGTGGAATTCACCCCTCCACTTT. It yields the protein CATSRTHRELWNSPLHF.

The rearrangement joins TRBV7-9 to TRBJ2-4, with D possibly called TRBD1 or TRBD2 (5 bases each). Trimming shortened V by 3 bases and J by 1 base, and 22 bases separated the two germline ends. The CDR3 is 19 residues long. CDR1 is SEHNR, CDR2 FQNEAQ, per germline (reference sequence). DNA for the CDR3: TGTGCCAGCAGCTTCTTCAGGGCGGGTGCCTTGAGGGCCAAAAACATTCAGTACTTC. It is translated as CASSFFRAGALRAKNIQYF.

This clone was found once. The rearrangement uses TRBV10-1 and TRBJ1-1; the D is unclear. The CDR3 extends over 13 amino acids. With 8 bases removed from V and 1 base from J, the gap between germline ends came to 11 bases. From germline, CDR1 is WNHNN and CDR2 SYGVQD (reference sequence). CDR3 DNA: TGCGCCAGCCGGGAGGATTCGAACACTGAAGCTTTCTTT. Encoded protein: CASREDSNTEAFF.

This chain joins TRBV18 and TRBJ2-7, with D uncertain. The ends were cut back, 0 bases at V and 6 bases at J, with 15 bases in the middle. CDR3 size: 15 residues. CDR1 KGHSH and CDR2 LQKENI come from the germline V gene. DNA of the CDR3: TGTGCCAGCTCACCACCGCGACCCCGTAATCTCGAGCAGTACTTC. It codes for CASSPPRPRNLEQYF.

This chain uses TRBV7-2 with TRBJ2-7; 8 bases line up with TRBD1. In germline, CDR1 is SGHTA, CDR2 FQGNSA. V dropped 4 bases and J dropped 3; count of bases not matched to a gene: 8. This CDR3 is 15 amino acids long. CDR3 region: CASSSPLTGVYEQYF. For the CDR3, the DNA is TGTGCCAGCAGCTCCCCGTTGACAGGGGTCTACGAGCAGTACTTC.

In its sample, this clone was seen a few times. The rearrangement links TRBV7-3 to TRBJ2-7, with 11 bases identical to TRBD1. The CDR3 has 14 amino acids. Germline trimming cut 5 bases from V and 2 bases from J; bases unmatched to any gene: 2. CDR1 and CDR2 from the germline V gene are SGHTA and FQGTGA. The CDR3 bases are TGTGCCAGCAGCAGGGACAGGGGGGCCTACGAGCAGTACTTC. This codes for CASSRDRGAYEQYF.

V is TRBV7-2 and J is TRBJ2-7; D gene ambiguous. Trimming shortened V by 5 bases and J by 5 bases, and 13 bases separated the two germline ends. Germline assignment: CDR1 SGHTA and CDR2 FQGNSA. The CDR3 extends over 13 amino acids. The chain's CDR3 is CASSRMGFHEQYF. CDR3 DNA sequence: TGTGCCAGCAGCCGAATGGGATTTCACGAGCAGTACTTC.

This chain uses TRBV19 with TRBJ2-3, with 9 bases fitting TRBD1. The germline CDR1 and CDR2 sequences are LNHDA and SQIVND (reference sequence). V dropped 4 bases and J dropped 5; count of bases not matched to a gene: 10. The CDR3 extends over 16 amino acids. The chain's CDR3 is CASSKRPTGGRDTQYF. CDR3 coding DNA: TGTGCCAGTAGTAAGAGGCCTACAGGGGGCCGAGATACGCAGTATTTT.